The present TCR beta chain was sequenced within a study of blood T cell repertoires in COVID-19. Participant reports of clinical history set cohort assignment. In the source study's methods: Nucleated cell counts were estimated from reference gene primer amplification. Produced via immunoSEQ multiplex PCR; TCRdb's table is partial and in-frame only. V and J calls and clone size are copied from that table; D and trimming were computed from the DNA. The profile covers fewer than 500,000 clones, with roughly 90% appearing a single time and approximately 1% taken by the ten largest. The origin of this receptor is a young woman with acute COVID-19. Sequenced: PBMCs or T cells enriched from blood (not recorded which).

CDR3 in amino acids: CASSIRERGSIGANVLTF. The CDR3 DNA reads as TGTGCCAGTAGTATACGTGAAAGGGGGTCCATCGGGGCCAACGTCCTGACTTTC. V gene TRBV19 combines with J gene TRBJ2-6; a possible D gene is TRBD1 (6 bases). Deletions cut 2 bases from V and 4 bases from J, with 18 bases between. Germline V CDR1 and CDR2: LNHDA, SQIVND (reference sequence). The CDR3 runs 18 residues.